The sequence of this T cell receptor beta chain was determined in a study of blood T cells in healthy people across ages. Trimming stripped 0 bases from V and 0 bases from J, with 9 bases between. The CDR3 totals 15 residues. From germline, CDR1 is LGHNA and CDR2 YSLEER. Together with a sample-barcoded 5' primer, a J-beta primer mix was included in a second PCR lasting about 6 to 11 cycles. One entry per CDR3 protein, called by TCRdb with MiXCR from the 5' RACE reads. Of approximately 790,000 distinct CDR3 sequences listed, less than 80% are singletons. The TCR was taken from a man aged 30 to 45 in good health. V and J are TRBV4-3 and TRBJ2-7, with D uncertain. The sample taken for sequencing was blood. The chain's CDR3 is CASSQEHSSSYEQYF. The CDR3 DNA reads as TGCGCCAGCAGCCAAGAGCACAGTAGCTCCTACGAGCAGTACTTC.